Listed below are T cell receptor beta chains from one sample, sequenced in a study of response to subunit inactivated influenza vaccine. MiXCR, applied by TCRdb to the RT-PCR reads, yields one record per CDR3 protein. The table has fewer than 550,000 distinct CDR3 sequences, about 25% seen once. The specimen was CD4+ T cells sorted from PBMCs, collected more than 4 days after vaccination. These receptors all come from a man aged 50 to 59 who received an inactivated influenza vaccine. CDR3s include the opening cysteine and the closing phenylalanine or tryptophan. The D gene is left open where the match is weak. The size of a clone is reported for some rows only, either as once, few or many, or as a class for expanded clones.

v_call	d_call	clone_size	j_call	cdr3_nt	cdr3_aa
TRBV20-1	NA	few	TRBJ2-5	TGCAGTGCTAGAGATAAAGAAGGGGGGCGTTTTTGGACCCAGTACTTC	CSARDKEGGRFWTQYF
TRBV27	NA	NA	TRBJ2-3	TGTGCCACCGGACATCATTCCACAGATACGCAGTATTTT	CATGHHSTDTQYF
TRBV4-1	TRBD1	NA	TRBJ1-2	TGCGCCAGCAGCCCCTACGGACAGGGGGCGAGCGGCTACACCTTC	CASSPYGQGASGYTF
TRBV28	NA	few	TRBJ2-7	TGTGCCAGCAGTTTAAACCGACAGGCACGGCTTTCTTACGAGCAGTACTTC	CASSLNRQARLSYEQYF
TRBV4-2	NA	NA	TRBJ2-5	TGTGCCAGCAGCCAAGATCAGCAGGGGCAGACCCAGTACTTC	CASSQDQQGQTQYF
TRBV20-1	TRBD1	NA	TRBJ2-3	TGCAGTGCTGATGAGACAGGGAGAGTAGATACGCAGTATTTT	CSADETGRVDTQYF
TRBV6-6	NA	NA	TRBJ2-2	TGTGCCAGCGACCCCGGGGCCACCGGGGAGCTGTTTTTT	CASDPGATGELFF
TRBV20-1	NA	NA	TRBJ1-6	TGCAGTGCTAGAGATCCCCGGCAGGGAAATTCACCCCTCCACTTT	CSARDPRQGNSPLHF
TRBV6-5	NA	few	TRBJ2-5	TGTGCCAGCAGTTACTCTGTCATGGGATGGATAGAGACCCAGTACTTC	CASSYSVMGWIETQYF
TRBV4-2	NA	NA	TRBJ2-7	TGTGCCAGCAGCCCTTTCTGGTCAGGGGCCTACGAGCAGTACTTC	CASSPFWSGAYEQYF
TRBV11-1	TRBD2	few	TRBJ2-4	TGTGCCAGCAGCTCACCTCCAAGGCTCCGCGGGGGGTTGAACATTCAGTACTTC	CASSSPPRLRGGLNIQYF
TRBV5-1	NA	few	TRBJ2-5	TGCGCCAGCAGCCCGGGGACCGTCCCAGAGACCCAGTACTTC	CASSPGTVPETQYF
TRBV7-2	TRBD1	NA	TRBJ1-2	TGTGCCAGCAGCATAGGACAGGGGGCGTTCGGCTATGGCTACACCTTC	CASSIGQGAFGYGYTF
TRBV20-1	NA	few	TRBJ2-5	TGCAGTGCTAGGCTTGAGGGGGTGACCCAAGAGACCCAGTACTTC	CSARLEGVTQETQYF
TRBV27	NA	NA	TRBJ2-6	TGTGCCAGCACCCCGCACCCCCGGGACGCAAACGTCCTGACTTTC	CASTPHPRDANVLTF
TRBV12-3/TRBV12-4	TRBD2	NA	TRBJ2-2	TGTGCCAGCAGTTTCAATACGGGAGGTACCGGGGAGCTGTTTTTT	CASSFNTGGTGELFF
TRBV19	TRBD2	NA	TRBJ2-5	TGTGCCAGTAACCCCGGCGGGGGGCTAGGGACCCAGTACTTC	CASNPGGGLGTQYF
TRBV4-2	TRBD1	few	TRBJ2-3	TGTGCCAGCAGCCAAGATGGGACAGGGGACGATACGCAGTATTTT	CASSQDGTGDDTQYF
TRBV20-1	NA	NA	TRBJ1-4	TGCAGTGCTAGAGATTTGTTAGGGTATGAGGAAAAACTGTTTTTT	CSARDLLGYEEKLFF
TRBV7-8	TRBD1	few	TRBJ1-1	TGTGCCAGCGCAAAGGGACAGGGGGCGAACACTGAAGCTTTCTTT	CASAKGQGANTEAFF
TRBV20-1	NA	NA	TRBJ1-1	TGCAGTGCTAGAAGAGATGGGCAGGTGAACACTGAAGCTTTCTTT	CSARRDGQVNTEAFF
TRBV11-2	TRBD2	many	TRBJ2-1	TGTGCCAGCAGCTTAGTAGCGGGAGCGGGGTACAATGAGCAGTTCTTC	CASSLVAGAGYNEQFF
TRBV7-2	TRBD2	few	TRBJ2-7	TGTGCCAGCAGCAGAGCGGGGGTCGTGTACGAGCAGTACTTC	CASSRAGVVYEQYF
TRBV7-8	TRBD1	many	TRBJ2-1	TGTGCCAGCAGCTTAGCGGGACAGGGGGCTCTTGAGCAGTTCTTC	CASSLAGQGALEQFF
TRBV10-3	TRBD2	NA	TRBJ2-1	TGTGCCATCAGTGATAGCGGGAGTCAGGGAAATGAGCAGTTCTTC	CAISDSGSQGNEQFF
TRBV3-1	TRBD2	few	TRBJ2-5	TGTGCCAGCAGCCACCAGCGGGAGAAAGAGACCCAGTACTTC	CASSHQREKETQYF
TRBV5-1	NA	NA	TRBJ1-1	TGCGCCAGCAGCTTGCAACAGGGTACTGAAGCTTTCTTT	CASSLQQGTEAFF
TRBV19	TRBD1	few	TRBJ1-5	TGTGCCAGTAGCCGGGACAGGGGTAAACAGCCCCAGCATTTT	CASSRDRGKQPQHF
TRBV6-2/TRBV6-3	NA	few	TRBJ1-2	TGTGCCAGCAGTTACAGGGTGCGTGGCTACACCTTC	CASSYRVRGYTF
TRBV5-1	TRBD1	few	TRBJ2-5	TGCGCCAGCAGCTTGGAAGGGGGCGCAGGGTCAGAGACCCAGTACTTC	CASSLEGGAGSETQYF
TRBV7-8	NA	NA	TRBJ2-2	TGTGCCAGCAGCTTCCTAGCCCTCACCGGGGAGCTGTTTTTT	CASSFLALTGELFF
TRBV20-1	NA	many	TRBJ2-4	TGCAGTTTCACGACCGTGCCCAAAAACATTCAGTACTTC	CSFTTVPKNIQYF